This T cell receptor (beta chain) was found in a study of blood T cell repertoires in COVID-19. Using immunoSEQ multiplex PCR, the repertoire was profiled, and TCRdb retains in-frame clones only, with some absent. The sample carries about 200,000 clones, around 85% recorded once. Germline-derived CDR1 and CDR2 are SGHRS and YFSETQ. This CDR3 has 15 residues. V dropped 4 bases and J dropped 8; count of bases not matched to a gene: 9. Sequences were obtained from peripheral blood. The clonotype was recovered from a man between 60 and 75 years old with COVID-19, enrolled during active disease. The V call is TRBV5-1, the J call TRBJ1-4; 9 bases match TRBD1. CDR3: CASSDKTGGSEKLFF. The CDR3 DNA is TGCGCCAGCAGCGACAAGACAGGGGGTTCAGAAAAACTGTTTTTT.